Here is one T cell receptor (beta chain) with its context. RNA extraction was followed by reverse transcription into cDNA, which acted as the sequencing template. Sequencing used immunoSEQ multiplex PCR; TCRdb keeps in-frame clones, though not all of them. Of approximately 30,000 clones in the sample, roughly 58% were seen once. This sample stems from a study of CD8+ T cells in alopecia areata. Source material: NKG2D-high CD8+ T cells sorted from blood. The TCR was taken from a human donor with alopecia areata.

This CDR3 reads CASSEGQGAGETQYF. The CDR3 DNA sequence: TGCGCCAGCAGCGAGGGACAGGGGGCCGGAGAGACCCAGTACTTC. The V call is TRBV5-1, the J call TRBJ2-5, with 12 nucleotides matching TRBD1. The CDR3 spans 15 residues. V shed 4 bases and J 4 bases; nucleotides not matched to a gene: 5. Germline V gene sequence: CDR1 SGHRS, CDR2 YFSETQ.